The clone carrying this TCR beta chain has at least ten counts. Time point denoted: newly diagnosed GD, antithyroid drugs for less than 3 months. From RNA extracted from PBMCs, the TCR library was made. This sample is drawn from a study of regulatory T cells in long-lasting Graves disease. Study details: Graves' patients, diagnosed recently, had received antithyroid drugs under 3 months.

Arm-PCR of CDR3 regions with iRepertoire HTBI primers generated TCR beta libraries. TCRdb called the multiplex PCR reads again in MiXCR, with one record for every CDR3 protein. The sample has 200,000 to 250,000 distinct CDR3 sequences, roughly 19% seen once. The CDR3 covers 19 residues. Germline V gene data show CDR1 as MNHNS and CDR2 as SASEGT. Trimming removed 6 bases from V and 5 bases from J, with 32 bases in between. The same sample was also used in a study of T cells in Graves' hyperthyroidism and ophthalmopathy.

This chain joins TRBV6-1 and TRBJ2-7; possibly TRBD2 for D (5 bases). The receptor was isolated from a woman between 25 and 40 years old with Graves disease. The material was peripheral blood mononuclear cells (PBMCs), obtained at new diagnosis, from a patient treated with antithyroid drugs. Written as DNA, the CDR3 is TGTGCCAGCAGCCTGAGGGTCGGGATTGGAGACGGTGGGTCGGACGAGCAGTACTTC. Amino acid sequence: CASSLRVGIGDGGSDEQYF.